Following are 11 T cell receptor beta chains from one sample sequenced in a study of OX40 agonist ivuxolimab in advanced cancers. Assay: immunoSEQ multiplex PCR; the TCRdb copy retains only in-frame clones and omits some. Of 50,000 to 75,000 clones listed, approximately 90% were seen once; the top ten hold 1.5% to 2%. The starting material was CD4+ or CD8+ T cells sorted from blood, obtained in a trial of the OX40 agonist ivuxolimab. These receptors all stem from an adult with an advanced solid tumor such as melanoma, head and neck, liver or kidney cancer.

The chain links TRBV2 to TRBJ2-6; D remains unclear. Germline assignment: CDR1 SNHLY and CDR2 FYNNEI. The CDR3 length is 16 residues. V was trimmed by 6 bases and J by 0 bases, leaving 12 bases between them. The CDR3 loop reads CASRTELVSGANVLTF. The DNA of the CDR3 is TGTGCCAGCAGGACCGAACTGGTCTCTGGGGCCAACGTCCTGACTTTC.

This clone was seen once. V gene TRBV27 combines with J gene TRBJ2-3; D could derive from TRBD1 or TRBD2 (5 bases each). The CDR3 extends over 15 amino acids. Germline CDR1 reads MNHEY; CDR2 reads SMNVEV (reference sequence). Trimming stripped 6 bases from V and 7 bases from J, with 20 bases between. The DNA of the CDR3 is TGTGCCAGCAGGGTGCCGGGACCCCGTGGATATACGCAGTATTTT. Residues: CASRVPGPRGYTQYF.

V and J are TRBV5-1 and TRBJ2-2; 8 bases agree with TRBD1. This CDR3 is built from 18 residues. V trimming: 6 bases; J trimming: 0 bases; junction bases outside the gene matches: 13. Germline loops: CDR1 SGHRS, CDR2 YFSETQ. The CDR3 loop is CASTLTPGQEPNTGELFF. In DNA, the CDR3 is TGCGCCAGCACCTTAACTCCGGGACAGGAGCCGAACACCGGGGAGCTGTTTTTT.

This sequence joins TRBV18 and TRBJ2-1; weak D call: TRBD1 (5 bases). The CDR3 has 16 residues. Trimming pared 1 base from V and 3 bases from J, leaving 13 bases between. Germline V gene lookup returns CDR1 KGHSH and CDR2 LQKENI. The CDR3 DNA reads TGTGCCAGCTCACCACGCCTCCCGACAGTCTACAATGAGCAGTTCTTC. Its protein is CASSPRLPTVYNEQFF.

The J gene is TRBJ1-2, the V gene TRBV6-5, with D perhaps matching TRBD1 (6 bases). V gave up 7 bases and J gave up 7 bases, with 22 bases separating them. Germline V gene lookup returns CDR1 MNHEY and CDR2 SVGAGI. The CDR3 sequence is 15 residues long. CDR3 residues: CASTVTGGAGLGYTF. The CDR3 DNA reads TGTGCCAGCACAGTTACGGGGGGCGCGGGTCTTGGCTACACCTTC.

The chain links TRBV18 to TRBJ1-1, with 9 bases aligning to TRBD1. The J segment lost 1 base and the V segment lost 2 bases, leaving 5 bases of the junction unmatched. The CDR3 contains 16 residues. CDR1 is KGHSH, CDR2 LQKENI, per germline. In nucleotides, the CDR3 is TGTGCCAGCTCACCAAGGACAGGGGTCGAGAACACTGAAGCTTTCTTT. It is translated as CASSPRTGVENTEAFF. Combining the CDR3 with reference TRBV18 and TRBJ1-1 gives the whole variable domain NAGVMQNPRHLVRRRGQEARLRCSPMKGHSHVYWYRQLPEEGLKFMVYLQKENIIDESGMPKERFSAEFPKEGPSILRIQQVVRGDSAAYFCASSPRTGVENTEAFFGQGTRLTVV.

The V and J genes are TRBV6-4 and TRBJ2-1; D is uncertain. Looked up from germline, CDR1 is MRHNA and CDR2 is SNTAGT. Between the trimmed V and J ends, which lost 0 bases and 0 bases, there was a span of 12 bases. The length of the CDR3 is 17 residues. The CDR3 is CASSDSLGRPSYNEQFF. The CDR3, as DNA: TGTGCCAGCAGTGACTCCCTGGGTAGACCCTCCTACAATGAGCAGTTCTTC.

This clone appeared once. The chain's CDR3 is CASSQVTDVNTEAFF. CDR3 DNA: TGCGCCAGCAGCCAAGTGACAGACGTGAACACTGAAGCTTTCTTT. This rearrangement joins TRBV4-1 to TRBJ1-1; a possible D gene is TRBD1 (5 bases). V lost 1 base to trimming and J lost 0 bases, with 9 bases between them. The CDR3 is 15 amino acids. CDR1 is MGHRA, CDR2 YSYEKL, per germline.

The chain links TRBV9 to TRBJ2-3; D is perhaps TRBD1 (5 bases). This CDR3 spans 15 amino acids. The germline V gene has CDR1 SGDLS and CDR2 YYNGEE. V lost 3 bases and J 5 bases, leaving 16 bases between the germline ends. The CDR3 reads CASSAGQQGLDTQYF. CDR3 in DNA: TGTGCCAGCAGCGCGGGTCAGCAGGGTCTAGATACGCAGTATTTT.

This clone has a handful of counts. This sequence joins TRBV18 and TRBJ2-7; 8 positions agree with TRBD1. Germline CDR1 reads KGHSH; CDR2 reads LQKENI. V shed 8 bases and J 6 bases; nucleotides not matched to a gene: 3. This CDR3 spans 11 amino acids. CDR3 sequence: CASTGGSEQYF. CDR3 DNA sequence: TGTGCCAGCACAGGGGGTTCCGAGCAGTACTTC. The full variable domain, rest sourced from reference TRBV18 and TRBJ2-7, is NAGVMQNPRHLVRRRGQEARLRCSPMKGHSHVYWYRQLPEEGLKFMVYLQKENIIDESGMPKERFSAEFPKEGPSILRIQQVVRGDSAAYFCASTGGSEQYFGPGTRLTVT.

This chain uses TRBV7-9 with TRBJ1-3; D uncertain. V dropped 6 bases and J dropped 0 bases, with 6 bases sitting between them. The V gene's germline CDR1 is SEHNR and CDR2 FQNEAQ (reference sequence). This CDR3 contains 13 residues. CDR3 in amino acids: CASRQTSGNTIYF. For the CDR3, the DNA is TGTGCCAGCAGACAGACCTCTGGAAACACCATATATTTT.